This T cell receptor (beta chain) was sequenced during a study of blood T cell repertoires in COVID-19. For the study at large: Acute and convalescent COVID-19 samples came from the United States, Italy and Spain. PBMCs, B-cell-depleted T cells, or T cells were the source of the cDNA or gDNA that made up the material.

In the authors' workflow: Amplification from reference gene primers served as the basis for estimated nucleated cell counts. Sequencing was performed with immunoSEQ multiplex PCR; in TCRdb, only in-frame clones are kept and a portion is missing. That table supplies the V and J calls and clone size; D and trimming were determined from the DNA. The data contain around 230,000 clones, 65% to 85% of them seen just once; the ten biggest clones take up 7% to 10%. Germline V gives CDR1 WNHNN, CDR2 SYGVQD (reference sequence). V was clipped by 3 bases and J by 1 base; unmatched bases: 5. This CDR3 has 17 residues.

The sequence derives from a woman aged 50 to 60 with acute or convalescent COVID-19. The sample comprised peripheral blood. The chain uses TRBV10-1 and TRBJ2-3; 12 bases line up with TRBD2. CDR3 amino acids: CASSDGTSGFRTDTQYF. In nucleotides, the CDR3 is TGCGCCAGCAGTGATGGGACTAGCGGGTTCCGCACAGATACGCAGTATTTT.